This TCR beta chain was sequenced in a study of shared clonotypes between healthy human individuals. Overall study findings and caveats: What limited the represented genetic and exposure-history diversity was the small number of donors. Of the naive CD4 clonotypes, about 5% were shared across a handful of donors.

V was clipped by 4 bases and J by 5 bases; unmatched bases: 8. From germline, CDR1 is MDHEN and CDR2 SYDVKM. This CDR3 has 16 residues. Using immunoSEQ multiplex PCR, the repertoire was profiled, and TCRdb retains in-frame clones only, with some absent. The table shows 550,000 to 700,000 clones, with 73% occurring only once. Remarks on this clone: Its target is not known.

Sequenced sample: memory CD4+ T cells sorted from blood. Subset: CD45RA-negative fraction. The chain is built from TRBV28 and TRBJ2-2; 9 nucleotides match TRBD2. This clonotype was sampled from a young woman in good health. The CDR3 region is CASSSGAAGGTGELFF. CDR3 nucleotides: TGTGCCAGCAGTTCAGGGGCAGCGGGAGGAACCGGGGAGCTGTTTTTT. The complete variable domain, with remaining parts taken from reference TRBV28 and TRBJ2-2, reads DVKVTQSSRYLVKRTGEKVFLECVQDMDHENMFWYRQDPGLGLRLIYFSYDVKMKEKGDIPEGYSVSREKKERFSLILESASTNQTSMYLCASSSGAAGGTGELFFGEGSRLTVL.